One T cell receptor beta chain is described in this entry. The antigen remains unidentified. Assay: immunoSEQ multiplex PCR; the TCRdb copy retains only in-frame clones and omits some. The data hold 650,000 to 800,000 clones, with approximately 72% observed a single time. V was shortened by 5 bases and J by 4 bases, with 11 bases between the two germline ends. Germline V gives CDR1 SGHDT, CDR2 YYEEEE. CDR3 size: 13 residues. This entry belongs to a study of shared clonotypes between healthy human individuals. Study-level information: Per donor, three plates held CD4 naive cells, three held CD4 memory, two held CD8 naive and one held CD8 memory.

General study results and limits: Sampling was confined to blood; repertoires within tissues likely differ.

Naive CD4+ cells were CD45RA-selected; the remaining cells were memory. Sequencing was carried out using memory CD4+ T cells sorted from blood. As for subset: CD45RA-negative fraction. The V and J genes are TRBV5-6 and TRBJ2-3; D may be TRBD2 (6 bases). The receptor was derived from a woman in her thirties in good health. CDR3 protein: CASRTLAADTQYF. The DNA of the CDR3 is TGTGCCAGCAGAACGTTAGCGGCAGATACGCAGTATTTT.